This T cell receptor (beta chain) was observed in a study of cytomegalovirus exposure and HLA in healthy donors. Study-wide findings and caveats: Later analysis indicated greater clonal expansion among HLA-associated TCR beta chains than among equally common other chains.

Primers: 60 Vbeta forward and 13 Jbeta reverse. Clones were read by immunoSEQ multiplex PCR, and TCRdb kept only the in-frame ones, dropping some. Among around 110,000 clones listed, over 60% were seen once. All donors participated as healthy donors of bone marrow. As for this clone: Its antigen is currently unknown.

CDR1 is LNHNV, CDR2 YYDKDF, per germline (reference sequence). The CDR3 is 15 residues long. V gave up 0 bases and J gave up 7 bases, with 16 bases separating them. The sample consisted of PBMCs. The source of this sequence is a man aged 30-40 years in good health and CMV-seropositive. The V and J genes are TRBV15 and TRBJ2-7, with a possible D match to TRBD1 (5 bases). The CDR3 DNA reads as TGTGCCACCAGCAGAGATGATGTGGGGCCGCAAGAGCAGTACTTC. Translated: CATSRDDVGPQEQYF.